These T cell receptor beta chains were read from a single sample in a study of cytomegalovirus exposure and HLA in healthy donors. Profiling relied on immunoSEQ multiplex PCR, and the TCRdb table lists in-frame clones only, not all of them. This sample's table reports about 110,000 clones. Material for sequencing was PBMCs. These receptors were collected from a man aged 35 to 55 in good health and CMV-seropositive. CDR3s include the opening cysteine and the closing phenylalanine or tryptophan. Fields, in order: V gene, J gene, D gene, CDR3 DNA, CDR3 protein. D genes are given only for firm matches.

v_call: TRBV6-5; j_call: TRBJ2-7; d_call: TRBD1; cdr3_nt: TGTGCCAGCAGGACGGAAACCGGGACAGCCTACGAGCAGTACTTC; cdr3_aa: CASRTETGTAYEQYF
v_call: TRBV10-1; j_call: TRBJ2-1; d_call: TRBD1; cdr3_nt: TGCGCCAGCAGCGACAGGGGAATGGACAATGAGCAGTTCTTC; cdr3_aa: CASSDRGMDNEQFF
v_call: TRBV19; j_call: TRBJ2-2; d_call: TRBD1; cdr3_nt: TGTGGATCGGGACAGGGCTTCACCGGGGAGCTGTTTTTT; cdr3_aa: CGSGQGFTGELFF
v_call: TRBV29-1; j_call: TRBJ2-7; d_call: -; cdr3_nt: TGCAGCGTCGAAGGGGAGGACTTATCCTACGAGCAGTACTTC; cdr3_aa: CSVEGEDLSYEQYF
v_call: TRBV9; j_call: TRBJ2-1; d_call: TRBD2; cdr3_nt: TGTGCCAGCAGCGTAGGAGCGGGAGGGCCCAATGAGCAGTTCTTC; cdr3_aa: CASSVGAGGPNEQFF
v_call: TRBV28; j_call: TRBJ2-7; d_call: -; cdr3_nt: TGTGCCAGCAGTTTAGGAGGGGGGGGCGAGCAGTACTTC; cdr3_aa: CASSLGGGGEQYF
v_call: TRBV7-8; j_call: TRBJ2-1; d_call: -; cdr3_nt: TGTGCCAGCAGCTTCCTAGGGGGGGCGGGGTATGAGCAGTTCTTC; cdr3_aa: CASSFLGGAGYEQFF
v_call: TRBV19; j_call: TRBJ2-1; d_call: TRBD2; cdr3_nt: TGTGCCAGTAGTTCCGGGGGGACCTACAATGAGCAGTTCTTC; cdr3_aa: CASSSGGTYNEQFF
v_call: TRBV7-8; j_call: TRBJ1-1; d_call: -; cdr3_nt: TGTGCCAGCAGCTTAGCGCGGGCGAACACTGAAGCTTTCTTT; cdr3_aa: CASSLARANTEAFF
v_call: TRBV28; j_call: TRBJ1-5; d_call: -; cdr3_nt: TGTGCCAGCAGGGATAACGGGGGGAATCAGCCCCAGCATTTT; cdr3_aa: CASRDNGGNQPQHF
v_call: TRBV15; j_call: TRBJ1-4; d_call: -; cdr3_nt: TGTGCCACCGTGAGTTCAACTAATGAAAAACTGTTTTTT; cdr3_aa: CATVSSTNEKLFF
v_call: TRBV6-7; j_call: TRBJ2-7; d_call: TRBD1; cdr3_nt: TGTGCCAGCAGTTACTCGGGACAGGGACGCTACGAGCAGTACTTC; cdr3_aa: CASSYSGQGRYEQYF
v_call: TRBV7-3; j_call: TRBJ2-2; d_call: -; cdr3_nt: TGTGCCAGCAGCCCGAAGACTAGTGTTACCGGGGAGCTGTTTTTT; cdr3_aa: CASSPKTSVTGELFF
v_call: TRBV7-6; j_call: TRBJ1-2; d_call: -; cdr3_nt: TGTGCCAGCAGCCGGGGAGAAAGCTATGGCTACACCTTC; cdr3_aa: CASSRGESYGYTF
v_call: TRBV2; j_call: TRBJ2-5; d_call: -; cdr3_nt: TGTGCCAGCACCGCGGGGGCAGGGCAAGAGACCCAGTACTTC; cdr3_aa: CASTAGAGQETQYF
v_call: TRBV20-1; j_call: TRBJ2-7; d_call: -; cdr3_nt: TGCAGTGCCAGACTAGACGGGCAGTACTTC; cdr3_aa: CSARLDGQYF
v_call: TRBV7-9; j_call: TRBJ1-1; d_call: TRBD1; cdr3_nt: TGTGCCAGCAGCTTGTGGACAGGGAAGGCGAGAAACACTGAAGCTTTCTTT; cdr3_aa: CASSLWTGKARNTEAFF
v_call: TRBV6-5; j_call: TRBJ1-2; d_call: -; cdr3_nt: TGTGCCAGCAGTTATGGTTCAGCAGGGAACTATGGCTACACCTTC; cdr3_aa: CASSYGSAGNYGYTF
v_call: TRBV7-9; j_call: TRBJ1-1; d_call: -; cdr3_nt: TGTGCCAGCAGCTTAGGACACGTGAGCACTGAAGCTTTCTTT; cdr3_aa: CASSLGHVSTEAFF
v_call: TRBV9; j_call: TRBJ2-1; d_call: -; cdr3_nt: TGTGCCAGCAGCGTAGCGGGGGGCTACTCCTACAATGAGCAGTTCTTC; cdr3_aa: CASSVAGGYSYNEQFF
v_call: TRBV19; j_call: TRBJ2-1; d_call: TRBD2; cdr3_nt: TGTGCCAGTAGTGAAAGGACTAGCGGGAGTGTGAGCTCCTACAATGAGCAGTTCTTC; cdr3_aa: CASSERTSGSVSSYNEQFF
v_call: TRBV23-1; j_call: TRBJ2-3; d_call: TRBD2; cdr3_nt: TGCGCCAGCAGTCAAGCCCGGACTAGCGGGAGTACAGATACGCAGTATTTT; cdr3_aa: CASSQARTSGSTDTQYF
v_call: TRBV11-2; j_call: TRBJ2-1; d_call: TRBD2; cdr3_nt: TGTGCCAGCAGCTCAGGACTAGCGGGAGGTAGTGGTGAGCAGTTCTTC; cdr3_aa: CASSSGLAGGSGEQFF
v_call: TRBV28; j_call: TRBJ2-1; d_call: TRBD2; cdr3_nt: TGTGCCAGCAGTATCTTGGCTAGCGGGACATCGAATGAGCAGTTCTTC; cdr3_aa: CASSILASGTSNEQFF
v_call: TRBV9; j_call: TRBJ2-2; d_call: -; cdr3_nt: TGTGCCAGCAGTGGGGGCTGGTGGAATCCGAACACCGGGGAGCTGTTTTTT; cdr3_aa: CASSGGWWNPNTGELFF
v_call: TRBV2; j_call: TRBJ2-1; d_call: TRBD1; cdr3_nt: TGTGCCAGCAGCGGGGGACCGGGACAGGGAGCTTTGGGTGAGCAGTTCTTC; cdr3_aa: CASSGGPGQGALGEQFF
v_call: TRBV28; j_call: TRBJ1-5; d_call: -; cdr3_nt: TGTGCCAGTAGACCGGGTCTAAGAGGCAATCAGCCCCAGCATTTT; cdr3_aa: CASRPGLRGNQPQHF
v_call: TRBV29-1; j_call: TRBJ2-7; d_call: -; cdr3_nt: TGCAGCGTTGATGCCGGCCAGGGGCCTCTGCAGTACTTC; cdr3_aa: CSVDAGQGPLQYF
v_call: TRBV18; j_call: TRBJ1-2; d_call: TRBD1; cdr3_nt: TGTGCCAGCTCACCGATGACAGGGACGGCTAACTATGGCTACACCTTC; cdr3_aa: CASSPMTGTANYGYTF
v_call: TRBV28; j_call: TRBJ2-7; d_call: TRBD2; cdr3_nt: TGTGCCAGCAGTTTATTACATGTGACTAGCGGGTCCTACGAGCAGTACTTC; cdr3_aa: CASSLLHVTSGSYEQYF
v_call: TRBV2; j_call: TRBJ2-6; d_call: -; cdr3_nt: TGTGCCAGTAGGGAGGGAGGAGGGGGATCTGGGGCCAACGTCCTGACTTTC; cdr3_aa: CASREGGGGSGANVLTF